This T cell receptor (beta chain) was sequenced in a study of blood T cells in healthy people across ages. Overall study results and limits: Higher diversity, along with more naive CD4+ cells, distinguished long-lived donors from aged donors. One million T cells yielded diversity estimates that were considered underestimates.

Primers used in a second PCR of roughly 6 to 11 cycles were a sample-barcoded 5' primer and a J-beta primer mix. TCRdb reprocessed the 5' RACE reads with MiXCR, giving one entry per CDR3 protein. The sample gives over a million distinct CDR3 sequences, around 43% of which show up once; approximately 20% is in the top ten. This clonotype was counted a few times. Its antigen is not known. A read error may explain this, as a much larger clone is one base away. This CDR3 contains 14 residues. With 2 bases removed from V and 0 bases from J, the gap between germline ends came to 6 bases. CDR1 MNHEY and CDR2 SVGAGI come from the germline V gene.

Sample: blood. The J gene is TRBJ2-3, the V gene TRBV6-5, with D tentatively TRBD2 (5 bases). This sequence originates from a woman aged 60-70 years in good health. The CDR3 DNA reads as TGTGCCAGCAGTTACGAGGGAAGCACAGATACGCAGTATTTT. Translation: CASSYEGSTDTQYF.